Listed below are T cell receptor beta chains from one sample, sequenced in a study of blood T cell repertoires in COVID-19. Sequenced by immunoSEQ multiplex PCR; TCRdb stores in-frame clones only, minus some. The sample lists some 99,000 clones; roughly 90% were seen once. Sample: peripheral blood. These receptors all stem from a human donor with COVID-19, enrolled during active disease. The donor label of this sample is uncertain. Both conserved end residues are part of each CDR3. Each record gives: D gene, J gene, clone size, V gene, CDR3 protein, CDR3 DNA. The D gene is left open where the match is weak. Expanded clones get a size class; other rows say once, few or many, or leave the size out.

>NA|TRBJ1-1|NA|TRBV2
CASSRTLGQTEAFF
TGTGCCAGCAGTCGGACCCTTGGACAAACTGAAGCTTTCTTT
>NA|TRBJ2-7|once|TRBV14
CASSLSTGEYEQYF
TGTGCCAGCAGCCTAAGTACAGGAGAGTACGAGCAGTACTTC
>TRBD1|TRBJ2-7|many|TRBV10-3
CAISGGQGAWEQYF
TGTGCCATCAGCGGAGGACAGGGGGCTTGGGAGCAGTACTTC
>NA|TRBJ2-2|NA|TRBV27
CASSFRPSGTGELFF
TGTGCCAGCAGTTTTCGGCCATCGGGAACCGGGGAGCTGTTTTTT
>TRBD1|TRBJ2-3|NA|TRBV6-4
CASSDYEGQGSTDTQYF
TGTGCCAGCAGTGACTACGAGGGACAGGGTAGCACAGATACGCAGTATTTT
>TRBD1|TRBJ1-1|NA|TRBV7-9
CASSLRDRFGTEAFF
TGTGCCAGCAGCTTAAGGGACAGATTTGGCACTGAAGCTTTCTTT
>TRBD1|TRBJ2-2|NA|TRBV28
CASSLRDRRTGELFF
TGTGCCAGCAGTCTACGGGACAGGAGGACCGGGGAGCTGTTTTTT
>TRBD2|TRBJ2-2|NA|TRBV19
CASSTVAGYTGELFF
TGTGCCAGTAGTACGGTAGCGGGGTACACCGGGGAGCTGTTTTTT
>NA|TRBJ1-3|NA|TRBV6-1
CASAQYENTIYF
TGTGCCAGCGCGCAATATGAAAACACCATATATTTT
>NA|TRBJ1-4|NA|TRBV30
CAWRTVGATNEKLFF
TGTGCCTGGCGGACAGTGGGGGCAACTAATGAAAAACTGTTTTTT
>NA|TRBJ2-7|NA|TRBV29-1
CSAYRASGEQYF
TGCAGCGCCTACAGGGCCTCGGGGGAGCAGTACTTC
>TRBD2|TRBJ2-7|NA|TRBV7-3
CASSLTSGSGYEQYF
TGTGCCAGCAGCTTAACTAGCGGGAGTGGTTACGAGCAGTACTTC
>NA|TRBJ1-2|NA|TRBV4-2
CASSQEATFYGYTF
TGTGCCAGCAGCCAAGAAGCGACCTTCTATGGCTACACCTTC
>TRBD1|TRBJ1-1|NA|TRBV5-5
CASSRPGTGVTEAFF
TGTGCCAGCAGCCGACCCGGGACAGGGGTCACTGAAGCTTTCTTT
>NA|TRBJ1-5|NA|TRBV2
CASRAGQRNQPQHF
TGTGCCAGCAGAGCCGGACAGCGCAATCAGCCCCAGCATTTT
>NA|TRBJ2-7|NA|TRBV11-3
CASSLDGAQGMKQYF
TGTGCCAGCAGCTTAGACGGGGCTCAGGGGATGAAGCAGTACTTC
>NA|TRBJ2-2|NA|TRBV3-1/TRBV3-2
CASSQVGRGGTGELFF
TGTGCCAGCAGCCAAGTGGGAAGGGGTGGCACCGGGGAGCTGTTTTTT
>NA|TRBJ2-3|NA|TRBV18
CASSPPGGTDTQYF
TGTGCCAGCTCACCTCCAGGAGGTACAGATACGCAGTATTTT
>NA|TRBJ1-2|once|TRBV24-1
CATSDLGSYGYTF
TGTGCCACCAGTGATTTGGGCAGCTATGGCTACACCTTC
>NA|TRBJ1-4|NA|TRBV28
CASSPYRQATNEKLFF
TGTGCCAGCAGTCCATACCGACAGGCAACTAATGAAAAACTGTTTTTT
>TRBD1|TRBJ2-7|NA|TRBV13
CASSSGTGVHEQYF
TGTGCCAGCAGCTCCGGGACAGGGGTCCACGAGCAGTACTTC
>TRBD2|TRBJ2-1|NA|TRBV6-5
CASSYQRTSNEQFF
TGTGCCAGCAGTTACCAGAGGACTAGCAATGAGCAGTTCTTC
>TRBD2|TRBJ2-1|NA|TRBV10-2
CASSERTSGNNEQFF
TGCGCCAGCAGTGAACGGACTAGCGGGAACAATGAGCAGTTCTTC
>TRBD1|TRBJ2-5|NA|TRBV7-7
CASSPQQGAGETQYF
TGTGCCAGCAGCCCGCAGCAGGGGGCAGGGGAGACCCAGTACTTC
>TRBD2|TRBJ2-3|NA|TRBV7-3
CASSQSRLAGGTDTQYF
TGTGCCAGCAGCCAATCGCGTCTAGCGGGGGGCACAGATACGCAGTATTTT
>NA|TRBJ1-2|NA|TRBV6-6
CASSYGQGGSNYGYTF
TGTGCCAGCAGTTACGGGCAGGGAGGATCTAACTATGGCTACACCTTC
>TRBD1|TRBJ1-2|NA|TRBV3-1/TRBV3-2
CASSQPGQGRDGYTF
TGTGCCAGCAGCCAACCGGGACAGGGGAGGGATGGCTACACCTTC
>TRBD2|TRBJ2-2|NA|TRBV5-1
CASSPRGLAGFANTGELFF
TGCGCCAGCAGCCCTCGGGGACTAGCGGGGTTCGCGAACACCGGGGAGCTGTTTTTT
>NA|TRBJ1-2|NA|TRBV7-9
CASSLEAGSGYTF
TGTGCCAGCAGCTTAGAGGCAGGAAGCGGCTACACCTTC
>NA|TRBJ1-1|NA|TRBV19
CASSSQTGYKGAFF
TGTGCCAGTAGTAGCCAGACAGGCTACAAGGGGGCTTTCTTT
>TRBD1|TRBJ2-1|NA|TRBV5-1
CASSPHTGQGSYNEQFF
TGCGCCAGCAGCCCCCATACGGGACAGGGCTCCTACAATGAGCAGTTCTTC
>NA|TRBJ2-3|once|TRBV25-1
CASSEAGGTDTQYF
TGTGCCAGCAGTGAGGCAGGGGGCACAGATACGCAGTATTTT
>NA|TRBJ1-3|NA|TRBV5-1
CASSPDLGNTIYF
TGCGCCAGCAGCCCGGACTTGGGGAACACCATATATTTT
>NA|TRBJ1-2|NA|TRBV7-9
CASSYRYGYTF
TGTGCCAGCAGCTATCGGTATGGCTACACCTTC
>NA|TRBJ1-2|NA|TRBV6-5
CASSSFLDRSGYTF
TGTGCCAGCAGTTCCTTCCTAGACAGAAGCGGCTACACCTTC
>NA|TRBJ1-1|NA|TRBV28
CASTPGPLNTEAFF
TGTGCCAGCACCCCAGGGCCATTGAACACTGAAGCTTTCTTT
>TRBD2|TRBJ2-3|NA|TRBV19
CASSPLGTSGGLVGTDTQYF
TGTGCCAGTAGTCCCCTGGGAACTAGCGGGGGCCTAGTCGGCACAGATACGCAGTATTTT
>TRBD1|TRBJ1-5|NA|TRBV6-5
CASSLRQGASQPQHF
TGTGCCAGCAGTCTAAGACAGGGGGCAAGTCAGCCCCAGCATTTT
>TRBD2|TRBJ2-3|once|TRBV11-2
CASSLRGVASTDTQYF
TGTGCCAGCAGCTTGCGGGGGGTCGCTAGCACAGATACGCAGTATTTT
>NA|TRBJ2-7|NA|TRBV28
CASSLGTLSYEQYF
TGTGCCAGCAGTTTAGGGACACTCTCCTACGAGCAGTACTTC
>NA|TRBJ1-3|NA|TRBV13
CASSLNGGDLYSGNTIYF
TGTGCCAGCAGCTTAAACGGCGGAGACCTATACTCTGGAAACACCATATATTTT
>NA|TRBJ2-7|NA|TRBV19
CASRLSGNLPEQYF
TGTGCCAGTAGGCTGTCGGGGAACCTACCCGAGCAGTACTTC
>NA|TRBJ1-1|NA|TRBV5-1
CASSSRQGLSAEAFF
TGCGCCAGCAGCTCCAGGCAGGGGCTCAGTGCAGAAGCTTTCTTT
>TRBD2|TRBJ2-3|NA|TRBV24-1
CATSDGPRGGQYF
TGTGCCACCAGTGACGGACCCCGGGGGGGGCAGTATTTT
>TRBD1|TRBJ1-5|NA|TRBV18
CASSPTGQGNGQPQHF
TGTGCCAGCTCACCAACGGGACAGGGGAATGGACAGCCCCAGCATTTT
>TRBD1|TRBJ1-2|NA|TRBV27
CASSPSRSDRGYGYTF
TGTGCCAGCAGTCCCTCCCGATCAGACAGGGGGTATGGCTACACCTTC
>NA|TRBJ1-5|NA|TRBV7-9
CASSHGTGVQPQHF
TGTGCCAGCAGCCACGGAACAGGAGTCCAGCCCCAGCATTTT
>NA|TRBJ1-2|NA|TRBV19
CASSIDSQGNYGYTF
TGTGCCAGTAGTATAGATAGTCAGGGTAACTATGGCTACACCTTC